Listed below are T cell receptor beta chains from one sample, sequenced in a study of radiation and T cells in renal cell carcinoma. TCRdb's table, derived via immunoSEQ multiplex PCR, lists solely in-frame clones and lacks some. There are 25,000 to 30,000 clones in the sample; around 85% occur only once, and approximately 31% lies in the top ten. Source: blood, taken from a patient whose treatment included radiotherapy and nephrectomy. These receptors all stem from a man aged 55 to 69 with renal cell carcinoma. Each CDR3 is given with its conserved first and last residue. A D gene is named only where the DNA matches it firmly. Some rows have no size entry. The others give once, few or many, or a class for an expanded clone.

TRBV7-8,NA,TRBJ1-1,15,NA,CASSHKIGMNTEAFF,TGTGCCAGCAGCCATAAGATAGGAATGAACACTGAAGCTTTCTTT
TRBV4-1,NA,TRBJ2-5,13,NA,CASSQGGLRTQYF,TGCGCCAGCAGCCAAGGCGGGTTGAGGACCCAGTACTTC
TRBV4-2,NA,TRBJ1-1,13,NA,CASSLSRGTEAFF,TGTGCCAGCAGCCTGTCTAGGGGCACTGAAGCTTTCTTT
TRBV5-4,NA,TRBJ2-7,16,NA,CASSLNFGQPPHEQYF,TGTGCCAGCAGCTTAAATTTTGGACAGCCGCCCCACGAGCAGTACTTC
TRBV5-4,TRBD2,TRBJ2-3,16,NA,CASSGRLAGVPDTQYF,TGTGCCAGCAGCGGAAGACTAGCGGGAGTTCCAGATACGCAGTATTTT
TRBV6-5,NA,TRBJ1-1,12,NA,CASSYSGREAFF,TGTGCCAGCAGTTACTCGGGTCGAGAAGCTTTCTTT
TRBV7-2,NA,TRBJ2-7,14,NA,CASSLGPPPREQYF,TGTGCCAGCAGCTTAGGCCCCCCCCCGAGGGAGCAGTACTTC
TRBV5-4,NA,TRBJ2-3,15,NA,CASRKTSNGADTQYF,TGTGCCAGCAGAAAGACTAGTAACGGTGCAGATACGCAGTATTTT
TRBV11-2,NA,TRBJ1-1,15,NA,CASRDAWRLNTEAFF,TGTGCCAGCAGAGACGCGTGGCGGCTGAACACTGAAGCTTTCTTT
TRBV19,TRBD1,TRBJ2-2,16,NA,CASSIQGQGQWRELFF,TGTGCCAGTAGTATCCAGGGACAGGGCCAATGGAGGGAGCTGTTTTTT
TRBV7-2,NA,TRBJ2-7,13,NA,CASSLGGLYEQYF,TGTGCCAGCAGCTTAGGGGGCCTATACGAGCAGTACTTC
TRBV19,NA,TRBJ2-2,14,NA,CVRYRPGNTGELFF,TGTGTCCGATACAGGCCGGGGAACACCGGGGAGCTGTTTTTT
TRBV19,NA,TRBJ2-2,15,once,CASSFQGSGAGELFF,TGTGCCAGTAGTTTCCAGGGAAGCGGAGCCGGGGAGCTGTTTTTT
TRBV5-1,NA,TRBJ1-1,16,NA,CASRRIPGNANTEAFF,TGCGCCAGCAGGAGAATCCCGGGGAACGCGAACACTGAAGCTTTCTTT
TRBV19,NA,TRBJ1-4,15,many,CASSTESFRDEKLFF,TGTGCCAGTAGTACTGAATCGTTTCGGGATGAAAAACTGTTTTTT
TRBV20-1,NA,TRBJ2-1,11,NA,CSAPGPNEQFF,TGCAGTGCCCCCGGTCCCAATGAGCAGTTCTTC
TRBV19,TRBD1,TRBJ1-1,14,NA,CASSTSGGRGEAFF,TGTGCCAGTAGTACGTCAGGGGGCCGGGGTGAAGCTTTCTTT
TRBV28,NA,TRBJ1-1,12,NA,CASIDRRTEAFF,TGTGCCAGCATAGATAGGCGGACTGAAGCTTTCTTT
TRBV29-1,TRBD2,TRBJ2-7,16,NA,CSVSRGGPSGSYEQYF,TGCAGCGTTTCCCGCGGCGGTCCTAGCGGGAGTTACGAGCAGTACTTC
TRBV19,TRBD1,TRBJ2-1,13,medium-sized,CASSTDRANEQFF,TGTGCCAGTAGTACGGACAGGGCTAATGAGCAGTTCTTC
TRBV7-7,TRBD1,TRBJ2-5,13,NA,CASSSRQGETQYF,TGTGCCAGCAGCTCACGACAGGGCGAGACCCAGTACTTC
TRBV7-9,NA,TRBJ2-5,14,NA,CASSLVGIRETQYF,TGTGCCAGCAGCTTAGTAGGGATTCGGGAGACCCAGTACTTC
TRBV9,NA,TRBJ1-5,13,NA,CASYRFSNQPQHF,TGTGCCAGCTACAGATTTAGCAATCAGCCCCAGCATTTT
TRBV5-1,TRBD2,TRBJ2-3,17,NA,CASSLAGGPKATDTQYF,TGCGCCAGCAGCTTGGCGGGAGGCCCTAAAGCCACAGATACGCAGTATTTT
TRBV11-2,NA,TRBJ2-7,15,NA,CASSLGGGGTYEQYF,TGTGCCAGCAGCTTAGGCGGAGGGGGAACCTACGAGCAGTACTTC
TRBV7-6,TRBD2,TRBJ2-1,15,NA,CASSDLILATNEQFF,TGTGCCAGCAGCGACCTGATACTAGCGACAAATGAGCAGTTCTTC
TRBV30,TRBD2,TRBJ2-3,15,NA,CAWSVSSGRPDTQYF,TGTGCCTGGAGTGTGTCTAGCGGGAGACCAGATACGCAGTATTTT
TRBV9,TRBD1,TRBJ2-1,15,NA,CASSVWDRGYDEQFF,TGTGCCAGCAGCGTCTGGGACAGGGGGTACGATGAGCAGTTCTTC
TRBV6-5,NA,TRBJ1-2,9,NA,CASNSGYTF,TGTGCCAGCAACAGCGGCTACACCTTC
TRBV5-6,NA,TRBJ2-5,13,NA,CASHSGYQETQYF,TGTGCCAGCCATTCGGGCTATCAAGAGACCCAGTACTTC
TRBV5-1,NA,TRBJ2-7,13,NA,CASSLVSGYEQYF,TGCGCCAGCAGCTTGGTGTCCGGATACGAGCAGTACTTC
TRBV19,NA,TRBJ2-3,11,NA,CASSLADTQYF,TGTGCCAGTAGTCTGGCAGATACGCAGTATTTT
TRBV5-1,TRBD2,TRBJ2-2,17,NA,CASSWDSKRGVTGELFF,TGCGCCAGCAGCTGGGATAGCAAACGGGGGGTCACCGGGGAGCTGTTTTTT
TRBV5-8,NA,TRBJ1-3,16,few,CASSLGQFSSGNTIYF,TGTGCCAGCAGCTTGGGACAGTTTAGCTCTGGAAACACCATATATTTT
TRBV7-2,NA,TRBJ2-1,14,NA,CASSTPGSYNEQFF,TGTGCCAGCTCCACACCCGGCTCCTACAATGAGCAGTTCTTC
TRBV4-3,NA,TRBJ1-2,17,NA,CASSQDLVGTTNYGYTF,TGCGCCAGCAGCCAAGATTTAGTCGGGACAACCAACTATGGCTACACCTTC
TRBV5-1,NA,TRBJ2-3,16,NA,CASRDPSRPSTDTQYF,TGCGCCAGCAGGGATCCGTCACGACCTAGCACAGATACGCAGTATTTT
TRBV18,NA,TRBJ2-1,16,NA,CASSPPTLLRGNEQFF,TGTGCCAGCTCACCACCGACCCTTCTTAGGGGAAATGAGCAGTTCTTC
TRBV19,TRBD1,TRBJ2-5,17,NA,CASRTRGQGREQETQYF,TGTGCCAGTAGGACCAGGGGACAGGGGAGGGAGCAAGAGACCCAGTACTTC
TRBV5-8,NA,TRBJ2-1,14,NA,CASRSRGGENEQFF,TGTGCCAGCAGATCTAGGGGTGGGGAGAATGAGCAGTTCTTC
TRBV4-3,NA,TRBJ2-1,15,NA,CASRKSSSSYNEQFF,TGCGCCAGCAGAAAATCTTCTAGCTCCTACAATGAGCAGTTCTTC
TRBV14,TRBD2,TRBJ2-1,17,few,CASSQRESAGPYNEQFF,TGTGCCAGCAGCCAGCGGGAGTCCGCAGGCCCCTACAATGAGCAGTTCTTC
TRBV5-1,NA,TRBJ1-1,14,NA,CASSSGAGRTQAFF,TGCGCCAGCAGCTCGGGGGCAGGACGAACTCAAGCTTTCTTT
TRBV19,NA,TRBJ2-7,15,NA,CASSMGRRLSYEQYF,TGTGCCAGTAGTATGGGACGGCGACTGTCCTACGAGCAGTACTTC
TRBV4-3,NA,TRBJ2-7,14,once,CASSQASYGVEQYF,TGCGCCAGCAGCCAAGCCTCTTACGGTGTCGAGCAGTACTTC
TRBV5-5,TRBD1,TRBJ2-1,14,once,CASSRDSSYNEQFF,TGTGCCAGCAGCAGGGACAGCTCCTACAATGAGCAGTTCTTC
TRBV28,NA,TRBJ1-1,12,NA,CASRSSTAEAFF,TGTGCCAGCAGATCCAGTACCGCTGAAGCTTTCTTT
TRBV19,TRBD1,TRBJ1-5,16,NA,CASSKGGGPRNQPQHF,TGTGCCAGTAGTAAAGGGGGCGGACCCCGCAATCAGCCCCAGCATTTT
TRBV11-2,NA,TRBJ1-1,13,NA,CASSPDSNTEAFF,TGTGCCAGCAGCCCTGACAGTAACACTGAAGCTTTCTTT
TRBV6-5,NA,TRBJ1-1,14,NA,CASSPTQENTEAFF,TGTGCCAGCAGCCCCACCCAGGAAAACACTGAAGCTTTCTTT
TRBV13,TRBD2,TRBJ2-3,16,NA,CASSLGPGTSSDTQYF,TGTGCCAGCAGCTTAGGGCCTGGGACTAGCTCAGATACGCAGTATTTT
TRBV2,TRBD2,TRBJ2-1,15,NA,CASTLGLAGGAEQFF,TGTGCCAGCACCCTCGGACTAGCGGGAGGGGCTGAGCAGTTCTTC
TRBV30,NA,TRBJ2-7,11,NA,CAWTERSEQYF,TGTGCCTGGACCGAGAGGAGCGAGCAGTACTTC
TRBV4-1,NA,TRBJ2-4,14,few,CASSQPLGSSTQYF,TGCGCCAGCAGCCAACCTCTCGGAAGTAGCACCCAGTACTTC
TRBV4-3,NA,TRBJ2-7,13,once,CASSRELTYEQYF,TGCGCCAGCAGCCGGGAATTAACCTACGAGCAGTACTTC
TRBV5-5,TRBD2,TRBJ2-1,15,few,CASSATSDPYNEQFF,TGTGCCAGCAGCGCAACTAGCGACCCATACAATGAGCAGTTCTTC
TRBV4-1,NA,TRBJ1-2,14,NA,CASSQGAGAYGYTF,TGCGCCAGCAGCCAAGGGGCAGGGGCCTATGGCTACACCTTC
TRBV30,TRBD2,TRBJ2-5,17,NA,CAWSPWTSGSQGETQYF,TGTGCCTGGAGTCCTTGGACTAGCGGGAGTCAGGGGGAGACCCAGTACTTC
TRBV30,NA,TRBJ1-3,11,NA,CAWTKQTVAYF,TGTGCCTGGACCAAACAGACAGTAGCCTATTTT
TRBV6-1,NA,TRBJ2-1,15,NA,CASSRSVVFPGEQFF,TGTGCCAGCAGTCGATCGGTTGTCTTTCCTGGTGAGCAGTTCTTC